This entry lists 3 T cell receptor beta chains sequenced from one sample in a study of blood T cell repertoires in COVID-19. Sequenced by immunoSEQ multiplex PCR; TCRdb stores in-frame clones only, minus some. The sample includes roughly 290,000 clones, nearly 90% seen only once; the top ten take about 1.7%. Sequenced input: PBMCs or T cells enriched from blood (not recorded which). Source of these receptors: a young woman with acute COVID-19.

V is TRBV4-3 and J is TRBJ1-3; weak D call: TRBD1 (6 bases). Germline CDR1 and CDR2: LGHNA and YSLEER. The V end lost 1 base, the J end lost 0 bases, and 13 bases lay between the germline ends. The CDR3 loop spans 17 amino acids. CDR3: CASSQVFVGASGNTIYF. In DNA, the CDR3 is TGCGCCAGCAGCCAAGTTTTTGTGGGGGCCTCTGGAAACACCATATATTTT.

This chain joins TRBV4-3 and TRBJ2-1, with 9 bases identical to TRBD1. V was pared by 0 bases and J by 4 bases, with 1 base of the junction left unmatched. From germline, CDR1 is LGHNA and CDR2 YSLEER. The CDR3 is 15 amino acids. The DNA for the CDR3 is TGCGCCAGCAGCCAAGACGGGACAGGGTACAATGAGCAGTTCTTC. Protein product: CASSQDGTGYNEQFF.

V gene TRBV4-1 combines with J gene TRBJ2-7; TRBD1 matches 10 bases. The CDR3 is 16 amino acids. Germline assignment: CDR1 MGHRA and CDR2 YSYEKL. Trimming cost V 4 bases and J 6 bases; bases outside gene matches: 12. CDR3 bases: TGCGCCAGCAGCCGGCTCGACAGGGGGCTTCGAGGCGAGCAGTACTTC. Translating it yields CASSRLDRGLRGEQYF.